Sequencing of this T cell receptor (beta chain) was carried out in a study of cytomegalovirus exposure and HLA in healthy donors (dated by TCRdb to about 2017). About the full investigation: According to a later analysis, the approximately 120 validation repertoires were produced on the same platform as the 666 repertoires of the first cohort. The aim of the study was to test whether cataloging public T cell receptors could identify signatures of past pathogen exposure. Along with the approximately 620-subject first cohort, a separate validation cohort of 120 different subjects was used. High-throughput TCR immunosequencing, statistical association of individual TCRs with disease status, and machine learning were combined to predict cytomegalovirus infection status. The paper's findings and limits, for the study overall: The authors suggested that the approach could potentially be generalized to other disease states and immunological phenotypes. Most TCR sequences were observed very rarely across donors, whereas some public TCRs were present in many individuals. In vitro tests confirmed that a few of the cytomegalovirus-associated TCR beta chains recognize cytomegalovirus antigens. In a later analysis, TCRs clustered in the first cohort were found to also tend to co-occur in the roughly 120 validation repertoires, with around 94% of cluster scores above 0. In both the original and validation cohorts, the classifier was reported to diagnose cytomegalovirus status with high specificity and sensitivity. A total of 150 to 200 TCR beta chains were listed by the study as associated with cytomegalovirus. The validation cohort had no HLA typing available for a later analysis, so co-occurrence within that cohort was assessed over all 130 or so repertoires.

Separate from the approximately 670-subject first cohort, the validation cohort of roughly 130 subjects was the group to which the donors belonged. Comment on this clone: Its antigen is not yet known. The record has no base qualities; no much larger clone is one base away.

Library preparation was by the immunoSEQ multiplex PCR assay. As for the authors' bioinformatics: To diagnose cytomegalovirus status from the catalog of TCR beta chain sequences, a statistical classification framework was built. TCRdb took this table from immuneACCESS and kept in-frame rearrangements with V and J called. Such tables lack part of the clones; where checked against another copy, unresolved V genes explain under half of the gap, and the rest is unexplained. The V and J calls and clone size were taken over from that table, and D and trimming were inferred from the DNA. Here the sample has 66,000 or so clones; approximately 96% occur a single time. The top ten clonotypes cover about 1.5% of the sample. Its CDR3 holds 15 amino acids, cysteine through phenylalanine. Just the 45-base CDR3 DNA is kept, in frame starting at base 1. Taken from the germline V gene, the CDR1 and CDR2 loops are MNHNS and SASEGT. Clipping removes 5 bases from V and 10 bases from J, with 15 as the unmatched junction base count.

In this chain, TRBV6-1 is recombined with TRBJ2-3, and 7 junction bases match TRBD1. This sequence was found in a young woman in good health and CMV-seropositive. Sequencing was performed on PBMCs. The DNA sequence follows: TGTGCCAGCAGTCAAGGGTGGCAGGGGGATGCTTCGCAGTATTTT. It is translated as CASSQGWQGDASQYF.